The subject of this entry is one T cell receptor (beta chain). Sequencing used immunoSEQ multiplex PCR; TCRdb keeps in-frame clones, though not all of them. The sample includes about 2 million clones, roughly 95% of them seen just once. The data are from a study of shared clonotypes between healthy human individuals. V lost 4 bases and J lost 2, with 14 bases in between. The CDR3 consists of 16 residues. Germline CDR1 is SGHAT and CDR2 is FQNNGV. Sequenced material: naive CD4+ T cells sorted from blood. Subset meaning: CD45RA+ positively selected. The chain combines TRBV11-2 with TRBJ2-2; the D is unclear. The TCR originated in a man younger than 35 in good health. The CDR3 region is CASSSEGRKNTGELFF. The DNA of the CDR3 is TGTGCCAGCAGCTCCGAAGGGCGGAAAAACACCGGGGAGCTGTTTTTT.